This T cell receptor (beta chain) was obtained from a study of cytomegalovirus exposure and HLA in healthy donors. Findings of the study overall: Most of the TCR beta V segments (in an earlier analysis) were productive either about 87% or about 30% of the time.

In the PCR, 60 Vbeta and 13 Jbeta primers were used. Produced via immunoSEQ multiplex PCR; TCRdb's table is partial and in-frame only. The sample consists of about 190,000 clones, about 80% of them appearing once. The V gene's germline CDR1 is SGDLS and CDR2 YYNGEE. J was trimmed by 10 bases and V by 0 bases; bases with no gene match: 9. The CDR3 runs to 16 residues. In this sample, this clone turned up a few times. Its antigen is not known. The sample was PBMCs. V and J are TRBV9 and TRBJ1-6, with 8 bases lining up with TRBD1. This receptor was identified in a man aged 35-49 years in good health and CMV-seropositive. The CDR3: CASSVGEGTGRSPLHF. CDR3 nucleotide sequence: TGTGCCAGCAGCGTAGGAGAAGGGACAGGACGCTCACCCCTCCACTTT. The entire variable domain, with the rest obtained from reference TRBV9 and TRBJ1-6, is as follows: DSGVTQTPKHLITATGQRVTLRCSPRSGDLSVYWYQQSLDQGLQFLIQYYNGEERAKGNILERFSAQQFPDLHSELNLSSLELGDSALYFCASSVGEGTGRSPLHFGNGTRLTVT.